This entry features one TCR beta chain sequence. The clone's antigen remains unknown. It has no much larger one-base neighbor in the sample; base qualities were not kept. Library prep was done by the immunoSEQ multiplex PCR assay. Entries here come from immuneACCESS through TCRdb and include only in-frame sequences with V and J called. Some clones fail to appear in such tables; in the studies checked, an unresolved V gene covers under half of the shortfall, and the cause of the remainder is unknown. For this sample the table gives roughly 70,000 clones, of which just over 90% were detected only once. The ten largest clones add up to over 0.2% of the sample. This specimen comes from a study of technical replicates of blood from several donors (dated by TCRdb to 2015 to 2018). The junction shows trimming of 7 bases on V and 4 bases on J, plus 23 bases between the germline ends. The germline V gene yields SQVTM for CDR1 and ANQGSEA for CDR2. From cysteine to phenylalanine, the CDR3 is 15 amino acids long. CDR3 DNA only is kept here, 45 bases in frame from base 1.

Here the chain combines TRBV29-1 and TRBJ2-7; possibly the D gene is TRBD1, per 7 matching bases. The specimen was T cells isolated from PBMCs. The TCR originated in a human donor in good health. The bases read TGCAGCGGCATCTCTACCAGGGGGGTCGGGTACGAGCAGTACTTC. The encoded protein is CSGISTRGVGYEQYF.